The rows below give T cell receptor beta chains drawn from one sample of a study of blood T cell repertoires in COVID-19. The assay was immunoSEQ multiplex PCR, and TCRdb's table has in-frame clones only and misses some. The table lists roughly 80,000 clones, over 75% of them singletons, with 5.8% in the top ten. The sequenced sample consisted of peripheral blood. These receptors were obtained from a man aged 50-60 years with active COVID-19. Each CDR3 is given with its conserved first and last residue. D genes are given only for firm matches. Clone size, where shown, is once, few, many, or a class for clones that have expanded.

j_call | d_call | clone_size | v_call | cdr3_aa | cdr3_nt
TRBJ1-2 | TRBD1 | . | TRBV9 | CASSPGQGLYGYTF | TGTGCCAGCAGCCCCGGACAGGGACTCTATGGCTACACCTTC
TRBJ2-1 | TRBD1 | . | TRBV19 | CASSYRDRGLYEQFF | TGTGCCAGTAGCTATCGGGACAGGGGGCTCTATGAGCAGTTCTTC
TRBJ2-3 | TRBD2 | once | TRBV5-1 | CASSRLAGAGSDTQYF | TGCGCCAGCAGCAGACTAGCGGGAGCCGGCTCAGATACGCAGTATTTT
TRBJ2-2 | TRBD1 | . | TRBV28 | CASTSQGAAGELFF | TGTGCCAGCACCTCGCAGGGGGCGGCCGGGGAGCTGTTTTTT
TRBJ1-2 | . | . | TRBV9 | CASSVGKPHYGYTF | TGTGCCAGCAGCGTAGGAAAGCCCCACTATGGCTACACCTTC
TRBJ2-7 | TRBD1 | . | TRBV28 | CASSVTGSSYEQYF | TGTGCCAGCAGTGTGACAGGGTCTTCCTACGAGCAGTACTTC
TRBJ1-1 | . | . | TRBV7-2 | CASSLRQGGGAFF | TGTGCCAGCAGCCTTCGCCAGGGAGGTGGAGCTTTCTTT
TRBJ2-1 | TRBD2 | . | TRBV11-2 | CASSLGGLAGGDEQFF | TGTGCCAGCAGCTTAGGAGGACTAGCGGGAGGAGATGAGCAGTTCTTC
TRBJ2-7 | . | . | TRBV9 | CASSVKVVKGPVKTYEQYF | TGTGCCAGCAGCGTAAAGGTTGTGAAGGGGCCCGTTAAAACCTACGAGCAGTACTTC
TRBJ1-1 | . | . | TRBV18 | CASSPTGLSEAFF | TGTGCCAGCTCACCAACGGGTTTATCTGAAGCTTTCTTT
TRBJ2-5 | . | . | TRBV29-1 | CSVEENAAETQYF | TGCAGCGTTGAAGAAAACGCCGCGGAGACCCAGTACTTC
TRBJ1-2 | . | . | TRBV30 | CASQGGGYGYTF | TGTGCCTCGCAGGGAGGCGGCTATGGCTACACCTTC
TRBJ2-5 | TRBD2 | . | TRBV7-6 | CASSPGSGGQETQYF | TGTGCCAGCAGCCCAGGTAGCGGGGGTCAAGAGACCCAGTACTTC
TRBJ1-1 | . | . | TRBV3-1/TRBV3-2 | CASSHRTWGTEAFF | TGTGCCAGCAGCCACAGGACATGGGGCACTGAAGCTTTCTTT
TRBJ2-7 | TRBD2 | . | TRBV6-5 | CASSYSYRTSYEQYF | TGTGCCAGCAGTTACTCGTACAGGACTAGCTACGAGCAGTACTTC
TRBJ1-5 | . | . | TRBV7-2 | CASSPGNNQPQHF | TGTGCCAGCAGCCCAGGGAACAATCAGCCCCAGCATTTT
TRBJ1-2 | TRBD1 | . | TRBV28 | CASSLLAGGDPRGYTF | TGTGCCAGCAGTTTATTGGCAGGGGGTGATCCTCGAGGCTACACCTTC
TRBJ2-2 | TRBD2 | . | TRBV28 | CASRGGLAGLREGELFF | TGTGCCAGCAGGGGAGGACTAGCGGGTCTGCGGGAGGGGGAGCTGTTTTTT
TRBJ1-2 | TRBD1 | . | TRBV10-3 | CAISERQGASLGYTF | TGTGCCATCAGTGAGCGACAGGGGGCAAGTTTGGGCTACACCTTC
TRBJ1-6 | TRBD1 | . | TRBV5-1 | CASSTGQASSYNSPLHF | TGCGCCAGCAGCACGGGACAGGCGAGCTCCTATAATTCACCCCTCCACTTT
TRBJ1-2 | . | once | TRBV30 | CAQSRGGANYGYTF | TGTGCCCAATCCCGCGGGGGGGCGAACTATGGCTACACCTTC
TRBJ2-5 | TRBD1 | . | TRBV28 | CASSRHRGGKETQYF | TGTGCCAGCAGTCGACACAGGGGCGGTAAAGAGACCCAGTACTTC
TRBJ1-5 | TRBD1 | . | TRBV28 | CASSSPGQGNQPQHF | TGTGCCAGCAGTTCACCGGGACAGGGCAATCAGCCCCAGCATTTT
TRBJ1-1 | TRBD1 | few | TRBV2 | CASSRGQGGANTEAFF | TGTGCCAGCTCGCGGGGACAGGGAGGCGCGAACACTGAAGCTTTCTTT
TRBJ2-1 | TRBD1 | . | TRBV18 | CASSPYDRGSYNEQFF | TGTGCCAGCTCACCTTACGACAGGGGCTCCTACAATGAGCAGTTCTTC
TRBJ2-1 | TRBD2 | . | TRBV30 | CAWSLVVAGGGEQFF | TGTGCCTGGAGTCTTGTGGTGGCGGGAGGGGGTGAGCAGTTCTTC
TRBJ1-1 | TRBD1 | . | TRBV29-1 | CSSGGRNTEAFF | TGCAGCTCAGGGGGTAGGAACACTGAAGCTTTCTTT
TRBJ2-2 | TRBD2 | few | TRBV6-2/TRBV6-3 | CASSSLGLAGGRGTGELFF | TGTGCCAGCAGTTCCCTCGGACTAGCGGGAGGGCGGGGCACCGGGGAGCTGTTTTTT
TRBJ1-2 | . | . | TRBV18 | CASSPSDSNYGYTF | TGTGCCAGCTCACCATCGGACAGTAACTATGGCTACACCTTC
TRBJ2-3 | . | . | TRBV5-6 | CASSLGPGADTQYF | TGTGCCAGCAGCTTAGGTCCGGGGGCAGATACGCAGTATTTT
TRBJ2-1 | TRBD2 | . | TRBV7-2 | CASSLAPLAGVSYNEQFF | TGTGCCAGCAGCTTAGCGCCACTAGCGGGGGTCTCCTACAATGAGCAGTTCTTC
TRBJ2-7 | TRBD1 | . | TRBV18 | CASSPSRDRLYEQYF | TGTGCCAGCTCACCAAGCCGGGACAGGCTATACGAGCAGTACTTC
TRBJ2-4 | . | . | TRBV21-1 | CASSKRWGDKNIQYF | TGTGCCAGCAGCAAACGGTGGGGGGACAAAAACATTCAGTACTTC
TRBJ2-3 | . | . | TRBV11-2 | CASSGSDRLLQYF | TGTGCCAGCAGCGGATCGGACAGACTTTTGCAGTATTTT
TRBJ2-7 | TRBD1 | . | TRBV27 | CASSPDRVRLEQYF | TGTGCCAGCAGTCCGGACAGGGTTCGGCTCGAGCAGTACTTC
TRBJ1-1 | . | . | TRBV6-5 | CASSYSTPNTEAFF | TGTGCCAGCAGTTATTCGACTCCGAACACTGAAGCTTTCTTT
TRBJ2-2 | . | . | TRBV24-1 | CATSDWRGFGTGELFF | TGTGCCACCAGTGATTGGCGAGGCTTCGGCACCGGGGAGCTGTTTTTT
TRBJ1-2 | . | . | TRBV29-1 | CSVAQGGPHGYTF | TGCAGCGTTGCCCAGGGAGGACCCCATGGCTACACCTTC
TRBJ2-4 | . | . | TRBV4-1 | CASSQGVLRGLAKNIQYF | TGCGCCAGCAGCCAAGGTGTACTTAGAGGCCTAGCCAAAAACATTCAGTACTTC
TRBJ2-7 | TRBD2 | . | TRBV18 | CASSQALAGAGQYF | TGTGCCAGCTCACAAGCGCTAGCGGGAGCAGGACAGTACTTC